These 4 T cell receptor beta chains were sequenced from one sample in a study of tumor and adjacent non-tumor tissue in lung cancer. A modified ARM-PCR protocol with three rounds of nested PCR amplified TCRbeta. MiXCR, applied by TCRdb to the multiplex PCR reads, yields one record per CDR3 protein. The sample yields over 100,000 distinct CDR3 sequences, around 80% seen once. The template was RNA from unsorted bulk tissue. Sequencing was performed on lung tumor tissue. Source of these receptors: a woman aged 55 to 70 with non-small cell lung cancer.

The chain combines TRBV5-1 with TRBJ1-1, with 10 bases aligning to TRBD1. V lost 7 bases, J lost 6 bases, and 15 bases stayed unmatched. This CDR3 is built from 16 residues. Germline V gives CDR1 SGHRS, CDR2 YFSETQ. The CDR3 bases are TGCGCCAGCTTGCCTGGAGGGACAGGGGAATATTCTGAAGCTTTCTTT. Its protein is CASLPGGTGEYSEAFF.

About this clonotype itself: This may arise from a read error, as a much more abundant clone is one base away. The V gene is TRBV6-1, the J gene TRBJ1-5; D is possibly TRBD1 (6 bases). The CDR3 contains 16 residues. Germline V CDR1 and CDR2: MNHNS, SASEGT. The CDR3 DNA reads as TGTGCCAGCAATCAAGATCGGGGGGCCGGCAATCAGCCCCAGAATTTT. Residues: CASNQDRGAGNQPQNF.

As to this clonotype: At one of its ends the junction is not consistent with the germline gene, which may arise from a read error. In DNA, the CDR3 is TGTGCCAGTAGTTACCTAGTATCAGGCGATGAGCAGTTCTTC. It is translated as CASSYLVSGDEQFF. J is TRBJ2-1 and V is TRBV6-6; D ambiguous. Germline V gene data show CDR1 as MNHNY and CDR2 as SVGAGI (reference sequence). The CDR3 has 14 residues.

In its sample, this clonotype was seen many times. The chain recombines TRBV12-3 or TRBV12-4 with TRBJ1-1; no definite D call. V was clipped by 2 bases and J by 8 bases, with 12 bases between them. CDR3 length: 13 amino acids. The chain's CDR3 is CASSLYTRSEAFF. The DNA for the CDR3 is TGTGCCAGCAGTTTATATACCCGTTCGGAAGCTTTCTTT.